What follows describes a single T cell receptor (beta chain). Its antigen is currently unknown. The assay was immunoSEQ multiplex PCR, and TCRdb's table has in-frame clones only and misses some. The sample has 25,000 to 35,000 clones, roughly 81% seen once. This sample stems from a study of early stage breast cancer tumors. Study at large: About 70% of the 16 invasive tumors were ER+, PR+ and HER2-. Study-level results: Enriched TCRB sequences shared across patients were mostly commonly generated sequences. Comparing each tissue with blood distinguished tumor from normal in 14 of 16 patients. Tumors had roughly 2.3-fold higher T cell density and higher clonality than adjacent normal breast tissue.

This clonotype was obtained from a person aged 35-55 years with breast cancer. Sequencing was done on a sample of blood.

CDR3 in DNA: TGTGCCAGCAGCTTAGAGGGCACAGGGGGCAGTCGGGAAGCTTTCTTT. Amino acids: CASSLEGTGGSREAFF. The chain carries TRBV7-2 and TRBJ1-1; 9 bases are shared with TRBD1. This CDR3 region has 16 residues. Germline lookup yields CDR1 SGHTA and CDR2 FQGNSA. V lost 1 base to trimming and J lost 8 bases; unmatched junction nucleotides: 11.